Listed below are T cell receptor beta chains from one sample, sequenced in a study of cytomegalovirus exposure and HLA in healthy donors. Here immunoSEQ multiplex PCR was the method, and the copy in TCRdb shows in-frame clones only, minus some. The sample holds 120,000 to 150,000 clones, roughly 76% seen once. Sequencing was carried out using PBMCs. The receptor source for this set is a woman aged 25 to 45 in good health and CMV-seronegative. The CDR3 runs from the conserved cysteine through the conserved F or W. The order of the fields is clone size, J gene, D gene, V gene, CDR3 DNA, CDR3 protein. The D gene is left open where the match is weak. A clone size is listed for some rows: how often the clone was seen (once, few, many), or a class if it is expanded.

clone_size: .; j_call: TRBJ2-7; d_call: TRBD2; v_call: TRBV7-3; cdr3_nt: TGTGCCAGCAGCTTATACGTGCGGGGGGGCCACGAGCAGTACTTC; cdr3_aa: CASSLYVRGGHEQYF
clone_size: .; j_call: TRBJ2-3; d_call: .; v_call: TRBV9; cdr3_nt: TGTGCCAGCAGCGTAGGAAATAGTGGCACAGATACGCAGTATTTT; cdr3_aa: CASSVGNSGTDTQYF
clone_size: .; j_call: TRBJ1-1; d_call: TRBD1; v_call: TRBV7-9; cdr3_nt: TGTTCCAGCAGCTTAGGAGCAGGGGGCTTGAACACTGAAGCTTTCTTT; cdr3_aa: CSSSLGAGGLNTEAFF
clone_size: .; j_call: TRBJ2-1; d_call: TRBD2; v_call: TRBV4-1; cdr3_nt: TGCGCCAGCAGCCAAGACACTAGCGGCTGGCGGGAGCAGTTCTTC; cdr3_aa: CASSQDTSGWREQFF
clone_size: once; j_call: TRBJ2-5; d_call: TRBD1; v_call: TRBV7-2; cdr3_nt: TGTGCCAGCAGACGGACCGGGACAGGGATACTTGAGACCCAGTACTTC; cdr3_aa: CASRRTGTGILETQYF
clone_size: .; j_call: TRBJ2-1; d_call: TRBD2; v_call: TRBV7-9; cdr3_nt: TGTGCCAGCAGCCCGGGACTAGCGGGATACAATGAGCAGTTCTTC; cdr3_aa: CASSPGLAGYNEQFF
clone_size: .; j_call: TRBJ2-3; d_call: .; v_call: TRBV11-3; cdr3_nt: TGTGCCAGCAGCTACCAGGGATTGCGCACAGATACGCAGTATTTT; cdr3_aa: CASSYQGLRTDTQYF
clone_size: .; j_call: TRBJ2-3; d_call: TRBD2; v_call: TRBV7-2; cdr3_nt: TGTGCCAGCAGCTTAGATCGGGGGGGGGTCACAGATACGCAGTATTTT; cdr3_aa: CASSLDRGGVTDTQYF
clone_size: .; j_call: TRBJ1-6; d_call: TRBD1; v_call: TRBV7-8; cdr3_nt: TGTGCCAGCAGCGGAGGAGGGACAGGGGTTTCACCCCTCCACTTT; cdr3_aa: CASSGGGTGVSPLHF
clone_size: .; j_call: TRBJ2-3; d_call: TRBD2; v_call: TRBV7-9; cdr3_nt: TGTGCCAGCAGCTTAGGAGTTGGACTAGGCTATAGCACAGATACGCAGTATTTT; cdr3_aa: CASSLGVGLGYSTDTQYF
clone_size: .; j_call: TRBJ2-5; d_call: TRBD1; v_call: TRBV5-1; cdr3_nt: TGCGCCAGCAGCCTTGCAGGGGGTGAGGGGGAGACCCAGTACTTC; cdr3_aa: CASSLAGGEGETQYF
clone_size: once; j_call: TRBJ2-5; d_call: TRBD2; v_call: TRBV5-5; cdr3_nt: TGTGCCAGCAGCTTTTCAGGGCGGGGGGAGACCCAGTACTTC; cdr3_aa: CASSFSGRGETQYF
clone_size: .; j_call: TRBJ1-2; d_call: TRBD1; v_call: TRBV7-9; cdr3_nt: TGTGCCAGCAGCTTCGGACAGGGCGGAGGCTACACCTTC; cdr3_aa: CASSFGQGGGYTF
clone_size: .; j_call: TRBJ2-1; d_call: .; v_call: TRBV9; cdr3_nt: TGTGCCAGCAGCGTAGATCCAGTTTCCTACAATGAGCAGTTCTTC; cdr3_aa: CASSVDPVSYNEQFF
clone_size: few; j_call: TRBJ1-1; d_call: .; v_call: TRBV12-5; cdr3_nt: TGTGCTAGTGGTTTGGGTAGTAGGAACACTGAAGCTTTCTTT; cdr3_aa: CASGLGSRNTEAFF
clone_size: .; j_call: TRBJ1-5; d_call: .; v_call: TRBV19; cdr3_nt: TGTGCCAGTAGTTGGGGGCAGGGAAATCAGCCCCAGCATTTT; cdr3_aa: CASSWGQGNQPQHF
clone_size: .; j_call: TRBJ2-5; d_call: .; v_call: TRBV5-1; cdr3_nt: TGCGCCAGCAGCCCCACAGGGCCCCAAGAGACCCAGTACTTC; cdr3_aa: CASSPTGPQETQYF
clone_size: .; j_call: TRBJ2-5; d_call: .; v_call: TRBV5-5; cdr3_nt: TGTGCCAGCAGCCTCCCGACTGGCGGGGTCCAAGAGACCCAGTACTTC; cdr3_aa: CASSLPTGGVQETQYF
clone_size: once; j_call: TRBJ2-1; d_call: TRBD1; v_call: TRBV5-1; cdr3_nt: TGCGCCAGCAGCTTGAGACAGGGGGTTTACAATGAGCAGTTCTTC; cdr3_aa: CASSLRQGVYNEQFF
clone_size: .; j_call: TRBJ2-7; d_call: .; v_call: TRBV18; cdr3_nt: TGTGCCAGCTCACCCCGGGGGGCCGAGCAGTACTTC; cdr3_aa: CASSPRGAEQYF
clone_size: .; j_call: TRBJ1-6; d_call: .; v_call: TRBV30; cdr3_nt: TGTGCCTGGAGACTCCACTGGCAGGGCATTAATAATTCACCCCTCCACTTT; cdr3_aa: CAWRLHWQGINNSPLHF
clone_size: .; j_call: TRBJ1-3; d_call: .; v_call: TRBV4-3; cdr3_nt: TGCGCCAGCAGCCAAGTTCGGGTCACTGGAAACACCATATATTTT; cdr3_aa: CASSQVRVTGNTIYF
clone_size: .; j_call: TRBJ2-5; d_call: TRBD1; v_call: TRBV7-2; cdr3_nt: TGTGCCAGCAGCGTAAATCCGGGACAGACCCAAGAGACCCAGTACTTC; cdr3_aa: CASSVNPGQTQETQYF
clone_size: .; j_call: TRBJ1-1; d_call: .; v_call: TRBV6-1; cdr3_nt: TGTGCCAGCAGTTGGGGAAGGGAGCGATACGAAGCTTTCTTT; cdr3_aa: CASSWGRERYEAFF
clone_size: .; j_call: TRBJ1-2; d_call: TRBD1; v_call: TRBV30; cdr3_nt: TGTGCCTACACAGGGGGCGGCTATGGCTACACCTTC; cdr3_aa: CAYTGGGYGYTF
clone_size: .; j_call: TRBJ2-1; d_call: .; v_call: TRBV7-2; cdr3_nt: TGTGCCAGCAGCTTCAACAATGAGCAGTTCTTC; cdr3_aa: CASSFNNEQFF
clone_size: .; j_call: TRBJ1-4; d_call: .; v_call: TRBV2; cdr3_nt: TGTGCCAGTCACAGGGTTTTAACTAATGAAAAACTGTTTTTT; cdr3_aa: CASHRVLTNEKLFF
clone_size: .; j_call: TRBJ1-4; d_call: .; v_call: TRBV2; cdr3_nt: TGTGCCAGCAGTGACACCGGTAATGAAAAACTGTTTTTT; cdr3_aa: CASSDTGNEKLFF
clone_size: few; j_call: TRBJ1-1; d_call: .; v_call: TRBV5-6; cdr3_nt: TGTGCCAGCAGCTTTCGGCCCGGGTTGGACACTGAAGCTTTCTTT; cdr3_aa: CASSFRPGLDTEAFF
clone_size: few; j_call: TRBJ1-4; d_call: .; v_call: TRBV6-1; cdr3_nt: TGTGCCAGCACCAGGGCGTTTAATGAAAAACTGTTTTTT; cdr3_aa: CASTRAFNEKLFF
clone_size: .; j_call: TRBJ2-7; d_call: TRBD1; v_call: TRBV2; cdr3_nt: TGTGCCAGCAGTGGCCTGGGACAGGGTTTGTACGAGCAGTACTTC; cdr3_aa: CASSGLGQGLYEQYF
clone_size: .; j_call: TRBJ1-3; d_call: TRBD1; v_call: TRBV19; cdr3_nt: TGTGCCAGTAGTTCCGGGACAGGGGGAAACACCATATATTTT; cdr3_aa: CASSSGTGGNTIYF
clone_size: .; j_call: TRBJ2-7; d_call: TRBD1; v_call: TRBV5-1; cdr3_nt: TGCGCCAGCAGTTTCCCGGGACAGGGGTACGAGCAGTACTTC; cdr3_aa: CASSFPGQGYEQYF
clone_size: .; j_call: TRBJ1-3; d_call: .; v_call: TRBV29-1; cdr3_nt: TGCAGCGTTGGGCTGGGCAGCTCTGGAAACACCATATATTTT; cdr3_aa: CSVGLGSSGNTIYF
clone_size: once; j_call: TRBJ1-2; d_call: .; v_call: TRBV5-1; cdr3_nt: TGCGCCAGCAGCTTGGAGGAGGGCGCACCCGAACTGGGAGGCTACACCTTC; cdr3_aa: CASSLEEGAPELGGYTF
clone_size: once; j_call: TRBJ2-1; d_call: TRBD2; v_call: TRBV9; cdr3_nt: TGTGCCAGTGGGCTAGCGGGGGGTTACAATGAGCAGTTCTTC; cdr3_aa: CASGLAGGYNEQFF
clone_size: .; j_call: TRBJ2-2; d_call: TRBD2; v_call: TRBV19; cdr3_nt: TGTGCCAGTAGTATAGGGCGGACTAGCGGGGGAGGCACCGGGGAGCTGTTTTTT; cdr3_aa: CASSIGRTSGGGTGELFF
clone_size: few; j_call: TRBJ1-1; d_call: .; v_call: TRBV2; cdr3_nt: TGTGCCAGCCTCAGGGGCAGGGGAGCCACTGAAGCTTTCTTT; cdr3_aa: CASLRGRGATEAFF
clone_size: .; j_call: TRBJ1-2; d_call: TRBD1; v_call: TRBV29-1; cdr3_nt: TGCAGCGTTGAATCTGGACAGGAGGGACCCTATGGCTACACCTTC; cdr3_aa: CSVESGQEGPYGYTF
clone_size: .; j_call: TRBJ1-1; d_call: .; v_call: TRBV10-3; cdr3_nt: TGTGCCATCACTACGCTAAACAGGGTTGGAGGAACTGAAGCTTTCTTT; cdr3_aa: CAITTLNRVGGTEAFF
clone_size: few; j_call: TRBJ2-7; d_call: .; v_call: TRBV30; cdr3_nt: TGTGCCTGGGGTTATCCGGGGTTTGCCTACGAGCAGTACTTC; cdr3_aa: CAWGYPGFAYEQYF
clone_size: once; j_call: TRBJ1-6; d_call: TRBD1; v_call: TRBV6-1; cdr3_nt: TGTGCCATTTCCCGGGACAGGCCCGAGCCCCTCCACTTT; cdr3_aa: CAISRDRPEPLHF
clone_size: .; j_call: TRBJ1-1; d_call: .; v_call: TRBV19; cdr3_nt: TGTGCCAGTAGTTATCACAGTCGCCTCGTCATGAACACTGAAGCTTTCTTT; cdr3_aa: CASSYHSRLVMNTEAFF
clone_size: .; j_call: TRBJ2-3; d_call: TRBD2; v_call: TRBV27; cdr3_nt: TGTGCCAGCAGTAGGAGCGGGAGAACAGATACGCAGTATTTT; cdr3_aa: CASSRSGRTDTQYF
clone_size: .; j_call: TRBJ2-7; d_call: TRBD1; v_call: TRBV4-3; cdr3_nt: TGCGCCAGCAGCCAAGATCCCGGGACAGTCTACGAGCAGTACTTC; cdr3_aa: CASSQDPGTVYEQYF
clone_size: .; j_call: TRBJ2-7; d_call: .; v_call: TRBV6-1; cdr3_nt: TGTGCCAGCGGGAGGTACTCCTACGAGCAGTACTTC; cdr3_aa: CASGRYSYEQYF
clone_size: .; j_call: TRBJ1-4; d_call: TRBD1; v_call: TRBV11-2; cdr3_nt: TGTGCCAGCAGGTCTAACAGGGGGCGCGGTGAAAAACTGTTTTTT; cdr3_aa: CASRSNRGRGEKLFF
clone_size: .; j_call: TRBJ2-3; d_call: .; v_call: TRBV5-1; cdr3_nt: TGCGCCAGCTCAACGCAGGGGGATACGCAGTATTTT; cdr3_aa: CASSTQGDTQYF